One sample yielded the 17 T cell receptor beta chains listed below, sequenced in a study of cytomegalovirus exposure and HLA in healthy donors. The protocol was immunoSEQ multiplex PCR, while the TCRdb copy is restricted to in-frame clones and leaves out a portion. The sample consists of approximately 64,000 clones, more than 85% of them appearing once. Sequencing was performed on PBMCs. Source of these receptors: a woman aged 18-29 years in good health and CMV-seronegative.

The rearrangement uses TRBV10-3 and TRBJ1-6; 10 bases map to TRBD1. V shed 1 base and J 7 bases; nucleotides not matched to a gene: 4. The CDR3 has 16 residues. Germline assignment: CDR1 ENHRY and CDR2 SYGVKD. CDR3 sequence (DNA): TGTGCCATCAGTGAGTGGGGGACAGGGGCGAATTCACCCCTCCACTTT. Its protein product is CAISEWGTGANSPLHF.

This chain connects TRBV28 to TRBJ2-3, with TRBD2 matching over 8 bases. This CDR3 is built from 16 residues. The germline V gene encodes CDR1 MDHEN and CDR2 SYDVKM. J was trimmed by 1 base and V by 3 bases; bases with no gene match: 6. For the CDR3, the DNA is TGTGCCAGCAGTTTCCTAGCGGGTAGAGGCACAGATACGCAGTATTTT. Translating gives CASSFLAGRGTDTQYF.

The chain joins TRBV5-6 to TRBJ2-7; 7 bases align to TRBD1. The V segment lost 4 bases and the J segment 5 bases; nucleotides outside the gene matches: 12. CDR3 length equals 15 residues. Germline V gene sequence: CDR1 SGHDT, CDR2 YYEEEE. CDR3 nucleotide sequence: TGTGCCAGCAGCCACCGACAGGGATTACTAAACGAGCAGTACTTC. It yields the protein CASSHRQGLLNEQYF.

The chain uses TRBV9 and TRBJ1-2; 7 bases map to TRBD1. The CDR3 loop spans 14 amino acids. CDR1 is SGDLS and CDR2 is YYNGEE in the germline V gene. The V segment lost 4 bases and the J segment 2 bases; nucleotides outside the gene matches: 5. In DNA, the CDR3 is TGTGCCAGCAGCTTAACAGGGGACAACTATGGCTACACCTTC. Amino acids: CASSLTGDNYGYTF.

The gene calls are TRBV28 and TRBJ2-5; tentatively, D is TRBD2 (6 bases). Trimming pared 6 bases from V and 7 bases from J, leaving 27 bases between. Germline V gene data show CDR1 as MDHEN and CDR2 as SYDVKM. This CDR3 has 17 amino acids. The CDR3 nucleotides read TGTGCCAGCAGCCCTACGGCGAGTAGCGGAACTACCCGGACCCAGTACTTC. Protein sequence: CASSPTASSGTTRTQYF.

V and J are TRBV5-6 and TRBJ2-7; D is possibly TRBD2 (5 bases). The CDR3 is made up of 12 amino acids. The V and J ends lost 4 bases and 7 bases respectively, with 12 bases between them. Germline V gene sequence: CDR1 SGHDT, CDR2 YYEEEE. The CDR3 DNA reads as TGTGCCAGCAGCCCTGGACCGGGGGAGCAGTACTTC. Translating it yields CASSPGPGEQYF.

V and J are TRBV29-1 and TRBJ2-5, with D perhaps matching TRBD2 (5 bases). Germline-derived CDR1 and CDR2 are SQVTM and ANQGSEA. CDR3 length: 15 amino acids. V gave up 7 bases and J gave up 6 bases, with 24 bases separating them. CDR3 protein: CSAVPRAYGVQTQYF. CDR3 DNA: TGCAGCGCCGTCCCGCGGGCCTATGGGGTACAGACCCAGTACTTC.

The J gene is TRBJ2-7, the V gene TRBV19; possible D gene TRBD2, 6 bases. CDR1 is LNHDA and CDR2 is SQIVND in the germline V gene (reference sequence). The V and J ends lost 6 bases and 4 bases respectively, with 10 bases between them. The CDR3 has 12 amino acids. The CDR3 nucleotides read TGTGCCAGTAGCGGGAGTGGGTACGAGCAGTACTTC. As protein: CASSGSGYEQYF.

V gene TRBV12-5 combines with J gene TRBJ1-5, with D unresolved. Germline CDR1 and CDR2: LGHNT and FRNRAP. The CDR3 spans 15 residues. V lost 5 bases and J lost 4, with 15 bases in between. Here the CDR3 DNA reads TGTGCTAGTGGTCCCTCGGGATTGAGGAATCAGCCCCAGCATTTT. Translating it yields CASGPSGLRNQPQHF. The full variable domain, completed using reference TRBV12-5 and TRBJ1-5, is DARVTQTPRHKVTEMGQEVTMRCQPILGHNTVFWYRQTMMQGLELLAYFRNRAPLDDSGMPKDRFSAEMPDATLATLKIQPSEPRDSAVYFCASGPSGLRNQPQHFGDGTRLSIL.

V usage is TRBV2 and J usage is TRBJ1-5; 9 bases line up with TRBD1. The CDR3 loop spans 15 amino acids. Per the germline V gene, CDR1 is SNHLY and CDR2 is FYNNEI. V lost 6 bases and J lost 3; bases outside the gene matches: 6. The CDR3 spells CASSPGTGYNQPQHF. CDR3 DNA sequence: TGTGCCAGCAGCCCCGGGACAGGGTACAATCAGCCCCAGCATTTT.

The V gene is TRBV7-2, the J gene TRBJ2-2; weak D call: TRBD1 (6 bases). The CDR3 is made up of 16 amino acids. Germline loops: CDR1 SGHTA, CDR2 FQGNSA. V lost 5 bases and J 0 bases, leaving 13 bases between the germline ends. This CDR3 is CASSHLGASNTGELFF. CDR3 DNA sequence: TGTGCCAGCAGCCACCTGGGGGCCTCGAACACCGGGGAGCTGTTTTTT.

The rearrangement joins TRBV5-8 to TRBJ2-3, with 9 bases that match TRBD2. V dropped 4 bases and J dropped 2; count of bases not matched to a gene: 5. Germline V gene sequence: CDR1 SGHTS, CDR2 YDEGEE. The CDR3 is 15 amino acids. The CDR3 sequence: CASSPGLAFTDTQYF. The DNA of the CDR3 is TGTGCCAGCAGCCCCGGACTAGCGTTCACAGATACGCAGTATTTT.

The chain is built from TRBV30 and TRBJ2-3; unclear D gene. Per the germline V gene, CDR1 is GTSNPN and CDR2 is SVGIG (reference sequence). CDR3 size: 12 residues. V lost 0 bases and J lost 3, with 4 bases in between. The CDR3: CAWSVSTDTQYF. DNA of the CDR3: TGTGCCTGGAGTGTATCAACAGATACGCAGTATTTT.

The chain joins TRBV5-1 to TRBJ1-2; D perhaps matches TRBD1 (6 bases). Trimming stripped 0 bases from V and 2 bases from J, with 8 bases between. Germline CDR1 reads SGHRS; CDR2 reads YFSETQ. The CDR3 is made up of 14 amino acids. The CDR3 bases are TGCGCCAGCAGCTTGGCCACAGGGAACTATGGCTACACCTTC. Its protein product is CASSLATGNYGYTF.

This clone was detected only a few times. The chain has TRBV5-6 and TRBJ2-3; 8 bases fit TRBD1. The CDR3 runs to 15 residues. The germline gives CDR1 SGHDT, CDR2 YYEEEE. Trimming took 0 bases from V and 1 from J; bases not matched to a gene: 1. CDR3 coding DNA: TGTGCCAGCAGCTTGGAGGGACAGGGCACAGATACGCAGTATTTT. Amino acids: CASSLEGQGTDTQYF.

The V gene is TRBV27, the J gene TRBJ2-7; the match to TRBD1 covers 11 bases. This CDR3 is built from 14 residues. The V gene's germline CDR1 is MNHEY and CDR2 SMNVEV (reference sequence). Germline trimming cut 5 bases from V and 3 bases from J; bases unmatched to any gene: 3. The CDR3: CASSEGQGGYEQYF. The CDR3 nucleotides read TGTGCCAGCAGTGAGGGACAGGGGGGCTACGAGCAGTACTTC.

V is TRBV19 and J is TRBJ2-2; D is unresolved. Per the germline V gene, CDR1 is LNHDA and CDR2 is SQIVND (reference sequence). The CDR3 is made up of 16 amino acids. Trimming removed 4 bases from V and 1 base from J, with 13 bases in between. This CDR3 is CASSTLDFLNTGELFF. CDR3 bases: TGTGCCAGTAGTACACTCGATTTTCTGAACACCGGGGAGCTGTTTTTT.